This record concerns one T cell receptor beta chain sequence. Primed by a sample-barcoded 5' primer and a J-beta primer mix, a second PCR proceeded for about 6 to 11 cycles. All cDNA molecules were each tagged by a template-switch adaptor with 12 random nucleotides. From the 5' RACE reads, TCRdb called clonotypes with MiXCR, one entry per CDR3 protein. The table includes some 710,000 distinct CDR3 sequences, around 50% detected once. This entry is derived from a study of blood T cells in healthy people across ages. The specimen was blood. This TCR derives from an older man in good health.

The CDR3: CAIMEESKNIQYF. The CDR3 DNA is TGTGCCATCATGGAGGAGAGCAAAAACATTCAGTACTTC. The genes are TRBV10-3 and TRBJ2-4; a possible D gene is TRBD2 (5 bases). The germline V gene has CDR1 ENHRY and CDR2 SYGVKD. The CDR3 is 13 amino acids. Trimming stripped 7 bases from V and 3 bases from J, with 10 bases between.